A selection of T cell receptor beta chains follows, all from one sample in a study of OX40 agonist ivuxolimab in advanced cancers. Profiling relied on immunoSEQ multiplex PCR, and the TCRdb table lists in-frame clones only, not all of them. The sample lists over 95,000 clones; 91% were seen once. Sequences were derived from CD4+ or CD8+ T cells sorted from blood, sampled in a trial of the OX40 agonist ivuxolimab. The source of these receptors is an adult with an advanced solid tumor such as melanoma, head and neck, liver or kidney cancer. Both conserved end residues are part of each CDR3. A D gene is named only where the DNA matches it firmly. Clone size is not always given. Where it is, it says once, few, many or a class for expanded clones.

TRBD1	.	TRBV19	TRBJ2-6	CASSIDLGQGLQWANVLTF	TGTGCCAGTAGTATAGATCTGGGACAGGGCCTCCAGTGGGCCAACGTCCTGACTTTC
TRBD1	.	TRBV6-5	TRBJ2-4	CASRTGTVNIQYF	TGTGCCAGCAGAACCGGGACAGTAAACATTCAGTACTTC
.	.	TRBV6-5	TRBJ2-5	CASSYPGQETQYF	TGTGCCAGCAGTTACCCGGGGCAAGAGACCCAGTACTTC
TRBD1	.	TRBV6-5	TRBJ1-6	CASSSTGISSPLHF	TGTGCCAGCAGCTCGACAGGGATTAGTTCACCCCTCCACTTT
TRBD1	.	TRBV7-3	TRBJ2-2	CASSLEAHPGTGATGELFF	TGTGCCAGCAGCTTAGAGGCCCACCCCGGGACAGGGGCCACCGGGGAGCTGTTTTTT
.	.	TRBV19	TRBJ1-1	CASTTGLRTEAFF	TGTGCCAGTACTACAGGTTTACGGACTGAAGCTTTCTTT
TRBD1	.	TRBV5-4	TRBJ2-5	CASSWTGEQETQYF	TGTGCCAGCAGCTGGACAGGGGAACAAGAGACCCAGTACTTC
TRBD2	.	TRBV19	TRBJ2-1	CASSRLFGGSGRDEQFF	TGTGCCAGTAGCCGCCTTTTCGGGGGTAGCGGGAGAGATGAGCAGTTCTTC
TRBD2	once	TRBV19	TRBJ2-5	CASSSSGVQETQYF	TGTGCCAGTAGTTCGAGCGGGGTTCAAGAGACCCAGTACTTC
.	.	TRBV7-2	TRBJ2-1	CASSFSRGVGEQFF	TGTGCCAGCAGCTTTTCCCGAGGAGTGGGTGAGCAGTTCTTC
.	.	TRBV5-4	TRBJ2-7	CASSHGLAYEQYF	TGTGCCAGCAGCCACGGGCTAGCGTACGAGCAGTACTTC
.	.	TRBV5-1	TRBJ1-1	CASRKGGTEAFF	TGCGCCAGCAGGAAAGGGGGGACTGAAGCTTTCTTT
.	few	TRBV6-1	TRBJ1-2	CASSEAFDPIGGYTF	TGTGCCAGCAGTGAAGCCTTCGATCCCATCGGTGGCTACACCTTC
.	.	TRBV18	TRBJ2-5	CASSPGQQETQYF	TGTGCCAGCTCACCAGGACAGCAAGAGACCCAGTACTTC
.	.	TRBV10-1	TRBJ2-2	CARGGGVGTGELFF	TGCGCCAGGGGAGGGGGAGTGGGTACCGGGGAGCTGTTTTTT
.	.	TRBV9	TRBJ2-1	CASSEQAHRTYNEQFF	TGTGCCAGCAGCGAGCAGGCCCATAGGACTTACAATGAGCAGTTCTTC
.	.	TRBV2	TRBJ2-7	CASSENPPMSYEQYF	TGTGCCAGCAGTGAAAACCCCCCTATGTCCTACGAGCAGTACTTC
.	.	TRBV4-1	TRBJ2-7	CASSQDSQGGREQYF	TGCGCCAGCAGCCAAGATTCGCAGGGAGGACGCGAGCAGTACTTC
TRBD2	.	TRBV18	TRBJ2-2	CASSLYRTSGNTGELFF	TGTGCCAGCTCCCTATACCGGACTAGCGGAAACACCGGGGAGCTGTTTTTT
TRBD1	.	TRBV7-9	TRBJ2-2	CAIPSRPNRGFNTGELFF	TGTGCCATCCCCTCCAGGCCTAACAGGGGCTTCAACACCGGGGAGCTGTTTTTT
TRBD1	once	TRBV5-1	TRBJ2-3	CASSSGQGGTTDTQYF	TGCGCCAGCAGTTCAGGACAGGGGGGGACCACAGATACGCAGTATTTT
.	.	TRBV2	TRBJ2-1	CASSPQGPLGQFF	TGTGCCAGCAGTCCCCAGGGACCCCTGGGGCAGTTCTTC
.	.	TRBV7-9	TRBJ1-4	CASSLGGLNEKLFF	TGTGCCAGCAGCTTGGGCGGACTAAATGAAAAACTGTTTTTT
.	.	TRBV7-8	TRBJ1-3	CASSLMSRSSGNTIYF	TGTGCCAGCAGCTTGATGTCGCGCTCCTCTGGAAACACCATATATTTT
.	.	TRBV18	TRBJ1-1	CASSRDGFEAFF	TGTGCCAGCTCACGGGACGGGTTTGAAGCTTTCTTT
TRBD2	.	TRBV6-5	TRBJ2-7	CAGSSGRNSYEQYF	TGTGCCGGCTCTAGCGGGAGGAACTCCTACGAGCAGTACTTC
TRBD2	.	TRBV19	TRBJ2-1	CASSITLWREGSYNEQFF	TGTGCCAGTAGTATAACCCTGTGGCGGGAGGGCTCCTACAATGAGCAGTTCTTC
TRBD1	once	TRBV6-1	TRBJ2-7	CASNRGLYEQYF	TGTGCCAGCAACAGGGGGCTCTACGAGCAGTACTTC
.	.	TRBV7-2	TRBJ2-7	CASSLAGSYEQYF	TGTGCCAGCAGCTTAGCAGGGAGCTACGAGCAGTACTTC
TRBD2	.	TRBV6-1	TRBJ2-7	CASSEGGGVVYEQYF	TGTGCCAGCAGTGAGGGGGGAGGGGTGGTCTACGAGCAGTACTTC
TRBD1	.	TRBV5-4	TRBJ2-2	CASSPGTGGLAGELFF	TGTGCCAGCAGTCCTGGGACAGGGGGCCTAGCCGGGGAGCTGTTTTTT
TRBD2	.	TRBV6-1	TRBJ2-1	CASSESWTSGAISYNEQFF	TGTGCCAGCAGTGAAAGCTGGACTAGCGGGGCCATCTCCTACAATGAGCAGTTCTTC
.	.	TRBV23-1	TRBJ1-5	CASPPNEPGHSNQPQHF	TGCGCCAGCCCCCCCAATGAACCAGGCCATAGCAATCAGCCCCAGCATTTT
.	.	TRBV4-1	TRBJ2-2	CASSQEGRANTGELFF	TGCGCCAGCAGCCAAGAGGGCAGGGCGAACACCGGGGAGCTGTTTTTT
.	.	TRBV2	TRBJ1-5	CASTRGGGANQPQHF	TGTGCCAGCACCCGTGGGGGTGGGGCAAATCAGCCCCAGCATTTT
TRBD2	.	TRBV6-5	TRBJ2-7	CASRERLAIRDEQYF	TGTGCCAGCAGGGAAAGACTAGCGATCCGGGACGAGCAGTACTTC
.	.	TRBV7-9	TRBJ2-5	CASSYRLKKETQYF	TGTGCCAGCAGCTACAGGCTTAAGAAAGAGACCCAGTACTTC
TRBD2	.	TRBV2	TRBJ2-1	CASRDVLAGVYNEQFF	TGTGCCAGCAGGGACGTACTAGCGGGAGTGTACAATGAGCAGTTCTTC
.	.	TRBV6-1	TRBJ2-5	CASSEAGGYQETQYF	TGTGCCAGCAGTGAAGCGGGCGGTTACCAAGAGACCCAGTACTTC
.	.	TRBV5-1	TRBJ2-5	CASSSRQGGGEETQYF	TGCGCCAGCAGCTCACGACAGGGAGGTGGAGAAGAGACCCAGTACTTC
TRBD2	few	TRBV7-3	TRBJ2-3	CATGAGGPSDTQYF	TGTGCCACGGGAGCGGGAGGGCCATCAGATACGCAGTATTTT
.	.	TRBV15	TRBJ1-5	CATSRDYLSVQPQHF	TGTGCCACCAGCAGAGATTATTTAAGTGTTCAGCCCCAGCATTTT
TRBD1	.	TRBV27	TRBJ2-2	CASRGTGNTGELFF	TGTGCCAGCAGGGGGACAGGGAACACCGGGGAGCTGTTTTTT
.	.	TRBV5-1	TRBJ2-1	CASSPISYNEQFF	TGCGCCAGCAGCCCTATCTCCTACAATGAGCAGTTCTTC
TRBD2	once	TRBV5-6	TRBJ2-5	CASSLWEGGGQETQYF	TGTGCCAGCAGCTTATGGGAGGGTGGTGGTCAAGAGACCCAGTACTTC
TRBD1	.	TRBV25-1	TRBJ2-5	CASSDPGTAKRTQYF	TGTGCCAGCAGTGATCCAGGGACAGCCAAGAGGACCCAGTACTTC
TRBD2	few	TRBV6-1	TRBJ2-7	CASSEAWRVGLAWYF	TGTGCCAGCAGTGAAGCGTGGCGTGTCGGACTAGCTTGGTACTTC
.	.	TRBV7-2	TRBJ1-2	CASSPGTANYGYTF	TGTGCCAGCAGCCCCGGGACGGCGAACTATGGCTACACCTTC
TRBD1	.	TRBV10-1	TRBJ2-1	CASSQSGGAGEQFF	TGCGCCAGCAGCCAGTCAGGGGGTGCCGGTGAGCAGTTCTTC
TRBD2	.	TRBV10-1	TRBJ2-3	CASSVGLAGLDTQYF	TGCGCCAGCAGTGTAGGACTAGCGGGATTGGATACGCAGTATTTT
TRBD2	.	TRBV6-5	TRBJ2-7	CASSYSLAGYYEQYF	TGTGCCAGCAGTTACTCGCTAGCGGGATACTACGAGCAGTACTTC
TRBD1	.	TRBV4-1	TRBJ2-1	CASSPGQGDTYNEQFF	TGCGCCAGCAGCCCCGGACAGGGCGACACCTACAATGAGCAGTTCTTC